This TCR beta chain was sequenced for a study of identical twins. Study-level results: Memory repertoires showed no such pattern, whereas abundant cord blood beta clonotypes carried fewer insertions.

This clonotype has a count of ten or more. As yet, its antigen is unknown. Germline V gives CDR1 SGHAT, CDR2 FQNNGV. Trimming cost V 0 bases and J 6 bases, with 10 bases left between them. This CDR3 comprises 14 residues. With template switching, a universal primer site was added, and the cDNA carried unique molecular identifiers. One entry per CDR3 protein, called by TCRdb with MiXCR from the 5' RACE reads. The sample lists 300,000 to 400,000 distinct CDR3 sequences, roughly an eighth occurring once. The sample was also reused in another study, on yellow fever vaccine responses in identical twins. From that paper: Reportedly, the T cell response mounted by twins to vaccine seemed partly convergent, partly personalized.

Sequencing was performed on CD8+ T cells sorted from blood. The receptor comes from a woman aged 18-35 years in good health. The rearrangement uses TRBV11-2 and TRBJ2-3; no firm D call. The CDR3 DNA reads TGTGCCAGCAGCTTAGAAGGTGTGGGGGATACGCAGTATTTT. Protein: CASSLEGVGDTQYF.